The 18 T cell receptor beta chains given below trace back to one sample, sequenced in a study of beta chain features in type 1 diabetes. Study-level points and caveats: Moderately but significantly shorter TCRB CDR3s were found in Type 1 diabetes patients in all four CD4+ subsets.

Antigens of these TCRs are unknown. Every bit of the isolated RNA underwent reverse transcription, so sequencing read expressed TCRB transcripts. The data were produced by immunoSEQ multiplex PCR, yet TCRdb's version contains in-frame clones alone and is incomplete. The sample yields about 340,000 clones, roughly 14% seen once. The source material was naive CD4+ T cells from blood. The source of these receptors is a woman younger than 35 with type 1 diabetes.

This clone was picked up a small number of times. V gene TRBV21-1 combines with J gene TRBJ2-7; the table's D call, TRBD2, was not checked against the DNA. TRBV21-1 is listed as a pseudogene. This CDR3 region has 16 residues. CDR3 residues: CASSKDPREASYEQYF. CDR3 nucleotide sequence: TGTGCCAGCAGCAAAGATCCCCGGGAGGCGTCCTACGAGCAGTACTTC.

The rearrangement uses TRBV5-1 and TRBJ1-2; 7 bases fit TRBD1. V gave up 0 bases and J gave up 6 bases; unmatched junction bases: 5. This CDR3 spans 14 amino acids. Germline loops: CDR1 SGHRS, CDR2 YFSETQ. CDR3 region: CASSLGDRVDGYTF. The CDR3 DNA sequence: TGCGCCAGCAGCTTGGGAGACAGGGTTGATGGCTACACCTTC.

This clone was counted a few times. CDR3 DNA sequence: TGTGCCAGCAGCTTTGGACTGAACACCGGGGAGCTGTTTTTT. Its translation: CASSFGLNTGELFF. The chain joins TRBV7-9 to TRBJ2-2; D possibly corresponds to TRBD2 (5 bases). V was pared by 3 bases and J by 1 base, with 6 bases between. CDR3 length: 14 amino acids. Germline-derived CDR1 and CDR2 are SEHNR and FQNEAQ (reference sequence).

This chain joins TRBV11-3 and TRBJ2-1; D is possibly TRBD2 (5 bases). Germline V gives CDR1 SGHNT, CDR2 YENEEA. This CDR3 region has 13 residues. Trimming removed 1 base from V and 9 bases from J, with 10 bases in between. Here the CDR3 DNA reads TGTGCCAGCAGCTTAGTAAGCGGCGCTGAGCAGTTCTTC. Its protein is CASSLVSGAEQFF.

The chain links TRBV28 to TRBJ2-7, with 9 bases that match TRBD2. This CDR3 contains 14 residues. CDR1 MDHEN and CDR2 SYDVKM come from the germline V gene. J gave up 3 bases and V 5 bases, and 5 bases lay outside the gene matches. The CDR3, as DNA: TGTGCCAGCAGTCGCCTTAGCGGGAGCTACGAGCAGTACTTC. This encodes CASSRLSGSYEQYF.

The CDR3 sequence is CASSLAPTSGRAKEQFF. CDR3 DNA sequence: TGTGCCAGCAGCTTAGCGCCGACTAGCGGGAGGGCCAAGGAGCAGTTCTTC. The chain uses TRBV7-2 and TRBJ2-1; 14 positions match TRBD2. CDR1 is SGHTA and CDR2 is FQGNSA in the germline V gene. With 0 bases clipped from V and 10 bases from J, the junction kept 8 bases outside the gene matches. CDR3 size: 17 residues.

This clone was detected a few times. The chain recombines TRBV11-2 with TRBJ2-3, with TRBD2 identical over 9 bases. The junction had 10 bases not matched to a gene; V was cut back by 3 bases and J by 6 bases. The CDR3 spans 16 residues. Germline V gene lookup returns CDR1 SGHAT and CDR2 FQNNGV. The CDR3 DNA sequence: TGTGCCAGCAGCTTTAGCGGGAGTATGGGGTTGGATACGCAGTATTTT. Amino acid sequence: CASSFSGSMGLDTQYF. Based on the CDR3 plus reference TRBV11-2 and TRBJ2-3, the full variable domain is EAGVAQSPRYKIIEKRQSVAFWCNPISGHATLYWYQQILGQGPKLLIQFQNNGVVDDSQLPKDRFSAERLKGVDSTLKIQPAKLEDSAVYLCASSFSGSMGLDTQYFGPGTRLTVL.

This clone has a handful of counts. J is TRBJ2-7 and V is TRBV15, with D possibly being TRBD2 (5 bases). The germline gives CDR1 LNHNV, CDR2 YYDKDF (reference sequence). V shed 3 bases and J shed 6 bases, with 18 bases lying between them. The CDR3 extends over 15 amino acids. CDR3 region: CATSRERELRSEQYV. The CDR3 DNA follows: TGTGCCACCAGCAGGGAACGGGAATTACGGTCCGAGCAGTACGTC.

This clone was seen a few times. This chain uses TRBV30 with TRBJ2-2, with D tentatively TRBD2 (6 bases). CDR3 length: 15 residues. Trimming left V 3 bases short and J 2 bases short, with 13 bases between. CDR1 is GTSNPN, CDR2 SVGIG, per germline (reference sequence). The CDR3 loop reads CAWRWRGVNTGELFF. The CDR3 DNA sequence: TGTGCCTGGAGGTGGAGGGGCGTTAACACCGGGGAGCTGTTTTTT.

To note about this clone: Other DNA sequences in this specimen translate into the identical CDR3. This rearrangement joins TRBV9 to TRBJ2-7; 8 bases map to TRBD1. J gave up 2 bases and V 0 bases, and 1 base lay outside the gene matches. Germline values: CDR1 SGDLS, CDR2 YYNGEE. This CDR3 region has 14 residues. The CDR3 here is CASSVGQGPYEQYF. The CDR3 DNA reads TGTGCCAGCAGCGTAGGACAGGGGCCCTACGAGCAGTACTTC.

This clone was counted between two and nine times. This sequence joins TRBV5-1 and TRBJ2-3; no clear D. This CDR3 is built from 14 residues. Per the germline V gene, CDR1 is SGHRS and CDR2 is YFSETQ. Trimming left V 2 bases short and J 1 base short, with 8 bases between. The CDR3 DNA sequence: TGCGCCAGCAGCTTCGCGGCCGGCACAGATACGCAGTATTTT. Amino acids: CASSFAAGTDTQYF.

In its sample, this clone was seen a few times. CDR3 loop: CASSQGKGISDTQYF. The DNA for the CDR3 is TGTGCCAGCAGCCAAGGGAAGGGGATTTCGGATACGCAGTATTTT. The chain couples TRBV14 to TRBJ2-3; perhaps TRBD1 as D (5 bases). The germline V gene has CDR1 SGHDN and CDR2 FVKESK. The V and J ends lost 1 base and 6 bases respectively, with 14 bases between them. CDR3 length equals 15 residues.

The chain links TRBV11-2 to TRBJ2-7; D is undetermined. Germline values: CDR1 SGHAT, CDR2 FQNNGV. V was cut by 2 bases and J by 1 base, with 12 bases left in between. The CDR3 spans 15 residues. The DNA of the CDR3 is TGTGCCAGCAGCTTACTCGAGGATCTGTCCTACGAGCAGTACGTC. The encoded protein is CASSLLEDLSYEQYV.

In this sample, this clone turned up a few times. The chain uses TRBV5-1 and TRBJ2-7; TRBD1 matches 11 bases. The CDR3 spans 14 residues. Germline lookup yields CDR1 SGHRS and CDR2 YFSETQ. J lost 5 bases, V lost 4 bases, and 5 bases had no gene match. In nucleotides, the CDR3 is TGCGCCAGCAGCACCGGGACAGGGGGTAACGAGCAGTACTTC. Amino acids: CASSTGTGGNEQYF. The variable domain in full, with the rest retrieved from reference TRBV5-1 and TRBJ2-7, is KAGVTQTPRYLIKTRGQQVTLSCSPISGHRSVSWYQQTPGQGLQFLFEYFSETQRNKGNFPGRFSGRQFSNSRSEMNVSTLELGDSALYLCASSTGTGGNEQYFGPGTRLTVT.

This clone was detected only a few times. The CDR3 is CAWSVLDGRARSSYNEQFF. In DNA form, the CDR3 reads TGTGCCTGGAGTGTACTAGACGGGAGGGCTCGGAGCTCCTACAATGAGCAGTTCTTC. This chain uses TRBV30 with TRBJ2-1; 8 nucleotides align to TRBD2. The CDR3 totals 19 residues. Trimming took 0 bases from V and 0 from J; bases not matched to a gene: 13. Germline CDR1 GTSNPN, CDR2 SVGIG (reference sequence). The whole variable domain, remainder taken from reference TRBV30 and TRBJ2-1, is SQTIHQWPATLVQPVGSPLSLECTVEGTSNPNLYWYRQAAGRGLQLLFYSVGIGQISSEVPQNLSASRPQDRQFILSSKKLLLSDSGFYLCAWSVLDGRARSSYNEQFFGPGTRLTVL.

This clone has more than one count but fewer than ten. The chain employs TRBV4-1 and TRBJ2-5; possibly TRBD2 for D (5 bases). Looked up from germline, CDR1 is MGHRA and CDR2 is YSYEKL. CDR3 length equals 16 residues. With 1 base removed from V and 5 bases from J, the gap between germline ends came to 17 bases. The CDR3 DNA reads as TGCGCCAGCAGCCAAGTCCCCATACTAGTTTGGGAGACCCAGTACTTC. Its translation is CASSQVPILVWETQYF.

This clone occurred a few times. The chain joins TRBV29-1 to TRBJ1-1; D is undetermined. Trimming left V 5 bases short and J 14 bases short, with 12 bases between. The CDR3 is 9 amino acids. Germline V CDR1 and CDR2: SQVTM, ANQGSEA. The DNA of the CDR3 is TGCAGCGTTTCAAACCTGGGCTTCTTT. Residues: CSVSNLGFF.

This chain links TRBV30 with TRBJ1-2, with D possibly matching TRBD1 (6 bases). This CDR3 has 12 amino acids. Trimming took off 8 bases at V and 1 base at J, with 11 bases between the two ends. The germline V gene has CDR1 GTSNPN and CDR2 SVGIG (reference sequence). The CDR3, as DNA: TGTGCCGCTGGACAGCTTAACTATGGCTACACCTTC. As protein: CAAGQLNYGYTF. The whole variable domain, remainder taken from reference TRBV30 and TRBJ1-2, is SQTIHQWPATLVQPVGSPLSLECTVEGTSNPNLYWYRQAAGRGLQLLFYSVGIGQISSEVPQNLSASRPQDRQFILSSKKLLLSDSGFYLCAAGQLNYGYTFGSGTRLTVV.